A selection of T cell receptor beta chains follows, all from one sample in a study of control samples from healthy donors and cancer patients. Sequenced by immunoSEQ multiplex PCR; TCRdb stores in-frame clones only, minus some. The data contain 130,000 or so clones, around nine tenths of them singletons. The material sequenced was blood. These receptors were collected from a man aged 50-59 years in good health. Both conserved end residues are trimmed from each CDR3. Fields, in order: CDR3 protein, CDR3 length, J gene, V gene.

ASSKTGVGYT	10	TRBJ1-2	TRBV14
ASSGPGTDTNTEAF	14	TRBJ1-1	TRBV2
ASSWGSNTEAF	11	TRBJ1-1	TRBV5-4
ASRVGTGAYNEQF	13	TRBJ2-1	TRBV5-1
ASSSRRGAVGTDTQY	15	TRBJ2-3	TRBV11-3
ASSEMSEAYSPLH	13	TRBJ1-6	TRBV6-1
ASRDLGQANTGELF	14	TRBJ2-2	TRBV27
ASSEAGAAGGPQY	13	TRBJ2-3	TRBV2
ASSQGGGPDLNSPLH	15	TRBJ1-6	TRBV4-1
ASTRETGYGYT	11	TRBJ1-2	TRBV9
SVSNRALDGYT	11	TRBJ1-2	TRBV29-1
ASGLGDSNQPQH	12	TRBJ1-5	TRBV12-5
ASSNHRGLYEQY	12	TRBJ2-7	TRBV21-1
ASGPRVGETQY	11	TRBJ2-5	TRBV2
ASSLTGQGAGAKNIQY	16	TRBJ2-4	TRBV28
ASSPAVPDEQY	11	TRBJ2-7	TRBV28
ASSQDRDREETQY	13	TRBJ2-5	TRBV4-1
ASSPATGFGNQPQH	14	TRBJ1-5	TRBV27
ASSQVGSGGTGELF	14	TRBJ2-2	TRBV4-2
ASNRGSFNQPQH	12	TRBJ1-5	TRBV28
ASSRQGVYEQY	11	TRBJ2-7	TRBV5-4
ASSQGSNEQF	10	TRBJ2-1	TRBV3-1/TRBV3-2
ASSGRGIRGGNTIY	14	TRBJ1-3	TRBV11-2
ASAGFGANVLT	11	TRBJ2-6	TRBV6-6
ASTLGGVYSYGYT	13	TRBJ1-2	TRBV2
ASSLDPNLDEQF	12	TRBJ2-1	TRBV7-6
ASSGQTYEQY	10	TRBJ2-7	TRBV6-2/TRBV6-3
ASSLMRGLNTEAF	13	TRBJ1-1	TRBV6-6
ASSLEGGLAKNIQY	14	TRBJ2-4	TRBV28
ASSRQGWMQETQY	13	TRBJ2-5	TRBV7-6
ASSFGSQTYEQY	12	TRBJ2-7	TRBV28
ASSFPGQEAEAF	12	TRBJ1-1	TRBV7-8
ASSKEGRDSQETQY	14	TRBJ2-5	TRBV21-1
ASSYRYEQY	9	TRBJ2-7	TRBV6-5
ASSGVNGGADYEQY	14	TRBJ2-7	TRBV6-1
ASSLGVGGDTQY	12	TRBJ2-3	TRBV11-2
ASSSGQGFATNEKLF	15	TRBJ1-4	TRBV5-1
ASRVPGQGAFEQY	13	TRBJ2-7	TRBV28
ATWSRVDSYGYT	12	TRBJ1-2	TRBV10-2
ASSSMKDRSYEQY	13	TRBJ2-7	TRBV11-2
ASIRQGAGVTEAF	13	TRBJ1-1	TRBV25-1
ASSIWGSQTGRNEQF	15	TRBJ2-1	TRBV19
ASSFNSGGNTEAF	13	TRBJ1-1	TRBV28
ASSPRTDFYMTGELF	15	TRBJ2-2	TRBV13
ASSEEAGFETQY	12	TRBJ2-5	TRBV2
ASSLDGGPETQY	12	TRBJ2-5	TRBV5-4